Included here is one T cell receptor (beta chain) sequence, with context. Its cognate antigen is unknown. This specimen belongs to a study of T cells after yellow fever vaccination. Via MiXCR, TCRdb re-called the 5' RACE reads, giving one row per CDR3 protein. The data show some 350,000 distinct CDR3 sequences, with about 4% seen just once and under 30% held by the top ten. Study-wide results and limits: A small proportion of clonotypes was detected in both the CD4 and CD8 compartments.

The CDR3 totals 14 residues. The V and J ends lost 5 bases and 4 bases respectively, with 12 bases between them. The germline gives CDR1 SGHRS, CDR2 YFSETQ. The sample here was PBMCs, taken 5 days after the yellow fever booster vaccination. The sequence was obtained from a man aged 18 to 29 who received the YFV17D yellow fever vaccine. The chain employs TRBV5-1 and TRBJ2-2; either TRBD1 or TRBD2 may supply D (5 bases each). CDR3: CASRGRDLTGELFF. In DNA form, the CDR3 reads TGCGCCAGCAGAGGCAGGGACCTCACCGGGGAGCTGTTTTTT.